A single sample is the source of the 9 T cell receptor beta chains below, sequenced in a study of shared clonotypes between healthy human individuals. TCRdb's table, derived via immunoSEQ multiplex PCR, lists solely in-frame clones and lacks some. The data hold about 680,000 clones, with around four fifths observed a single time. Source material: memory CD4+ T cells sorted from blood. Subset here: CD45RA-negative fraction. These receptors all come from a woman aged 25 to 39 in good health.

The chain joins TRBV4-1 to TRBJ2-1; D perhaps matches TRBD2 (5 bases). The CDR3 consists of 14 residues. V was clipped by 5 bases and J by 4 bases, with 12 bases between them. Per the germline V gene, CDR1 is MGHRA and CDR2 is YSYEKL. CDR3 sequence: CASSYPAEYNEQFF. The CDR3 region has the DNA TGCGCCAGCAGCTACCCAGCGGAGTACAATGAGCAGTTCTTC.

CDR3 sequence reads: CASSRPGLAGPTGELFF. CDR3 nucleotide sequence: TGTGCCAGCAGTCGCCCGGGACTAGCGGGTCCCACCGGGGAGCTGTTTTTT. The J gene is TRBJ2-2, the V gene TRBV27, with TRBD2 matching over 12 bases. Germline lookup yields CDR1 MNHEY and CDR2 SMNVEV (reference sequence). With 5 bases clipped from V and 4 bases from J, the junction kept 8 bases outside the gene matches. This CDR3 has 17 residues.

The chain links TRBV6-1 to TRBJ2-2; no reliable D call. Looked up from germline, CDR1 is MNHNS and CDR2 is SASEGT. The CDR3 totals 14 residues. Trimming pared 6 bases from V and 0 bases from J, leaving 8 bases between. This CDR3 reads CASSLDANTGELFF. As DNA, the CDR3 is TGTGCCAGCAGCTTGGACGCGAACACCGGGGAGCTGTTTTTT.

This clone was seen a few times. Other nucleotide sequences in the sample specify the same CDR3. The chain carries TRBV2 and TRBJ2-7; D not resolved. Between the trimmed V and J ends, which lost 1 base and 6 bases, there was a span of 4 bases. Germline CDR1 reads SNHLY; CDR2 reads FYNNEI. This CDR3 spans 11 amino acids. The CDR3 region is CASSEGGEQYF. The CDR3 DNA reads TGTGCCAGCAGTGAAGGGGGCGAGCAGTACTTC.

This clone was detected only once. The V and J genes are TRBV13 and TRBJ1-1, with D perhaps TRBD1 (5 bases). Germline CDR1 PRHDT, CDR2 FYEKMQ (reference sequence). V lost 7 bases to trimming and J lost 5 bases, with 14 bases between them. This CDR3 comprises 13 residues. The CDR3, as DNA: TGTGCCAGCACCGAGCATGGGGGAACTGAAGCTTTCTTT. This encodes CASTEHGGTEAFF.

The chain recombines TRBV25-1 with TRBJ2-5; D remains unclear. The CDR3 loop spans 14 amino acids. V lost 2 bases to trimming and J lost 1 base, with 8 bases between them. Germline values: CDR1 MGHDK, CDR2 SYGVNS. Here the CDR3 reads CASSEGGVQETQYF. CDR3 bases: TGTGCCAGCAGTGAAGGCGGCGTCCAAGAGACCCAGTACTTC.

The V and J genes are TRBV5-4 and TRBJ2-6, with no clear D. The CDR3 runs 16 residues. Trimming took off 1 base at V and 0 bases at J, with 8 bases between the two ends. Germline CDR1 reads SGHNT; CDR2 reads YYREEE (reference sequence). CDR3: CASSLYSSSGANVLTF. The CDR3 DNA reads as TGTGCCAGCAGCTTGTACAGTTCCTCTGGGGCCAACGTCCTGACTTTC.

The V call is TRBV28, the J call TRBJ1-3; D remains unclear. CDR3 size: 14 residues. Trimming removed 2 bases from V and 4 bases from J, with 9 bases in between. Germline V gene lookup returns CDR1 MDHEN and CDR2 SYDVKM. The CDR3 region is CASSLAFLGNTIYF. CDR3 coding DNA: TGTGCCAGCAGTTTAGCGTTTCTGGGAAACACCATATATTTT.

This chain links TRBV4-2 with TRBJ2-7, with D perhaps given as TRBD1 or TRBD2 (6 bases each). The CDR3 totals 17 residues. The germline V gene has CDR1 LGHNA and CDR2 YNFKEQ. The V and J ends lost 2 bases and 1 base respectively, with 18 bases between them. The CDR3 DNA follows: TGTGCCAGCAGCCAACCACAGGGAGCGGAGGGGTCCTACGAGCAGTACTTC. Its translation is CASSQPQGAEGSYEQYF.